One sample yielded the 20 T cell receptor beta chains listed below, sequenced in a study of cytomegalovirus exposure and HLA in healthy donors. Researchers ran the PCR with 60 Vbeta and 13 Jbeta primers. This table comes from immunoSEQ multiplex PCR, and its TCRdb copy is limited to in-frame clones, with some not included. This sample has some 140,000 clones, with 80% to 85% found just once. Sequenced: PBMCs. The receptors here all came from a male donor in good health and CMV-seropositive.

The chain uses TRBV7-9 and TRBJ1-2; TRBD1 might be the D (5 bases). This CDR3 spans 16 amino acids. The V gene's germline CDR1 is SEHNR and CDR2 FQNEAQ (reference sequence). V was shortened by 5 bases and J by 8 bases, with 24 bases between the two germline ends. The CDR3 sequence is CASSISVRDFEQGYTF. CDR3 nucleotides: TGTGCCAGCAGCATTAGTGTACGGGACTTCGAGCAAGGCTACACCTTC. Combining the CDR3 with reference TRBV7-9 and TRBJ1-2 gives the whole variable domain DTGVSQNPRHKITKRGQNVTFRCDPISEHNRLYWYRQTLGQGPEFLTYFQNEAQLEKSRLLSDRFSAERPKGSFSTLEIQRTEQGDSAMYLCASSISVRDFEQGYTFGSGTRLTVV.

The genes are TRBV5-1 and TRBJ2-1, with 7 bases fitting TRBD1. CDR1 and CDR2 from the germline V gene are SGHRS and YFSETQ. This CDR3 spans 13 amino acids. Trimming took 2 bases from V and 5 from J; bases not matched to a gene: 1. The CDR3: CASSFTGDNEQFF. The DNA for the CDR3 is TGCGCCAGCAGCTTTACAGGGGACAATGAGCAGTTCTTC.

V and J are TRBV27 and TRBJ1-2; D unclear. This CDR3 region has 14 residues. Germline CDR1 is MNHEY and CDR2 is SMNVEV (reference sequence). V lost 2 bases, J lost 1 base, and 8 bases lay in between. The CDR3 loop reads CASSLDGVNYGYTF. The CDR3 nucleotides read TGTGCCAGCAGTTTAGATGGAGTTAACTATGGCTACACCTTC.

Concerning this clone itself: Compared with germline, one end of the junction differs, possibly owing to a read error. V gene TRBV7-9 combines with J gene TRBJ1-2, with D possibly TRBD1 on 6 matching bases. There are 19 residues in the CDR3. The germline V gene has CDR1 SEHNR and CDR2 FQNEAQ (reference sequence). The CDR3 coding sequence is TGTTCCAGCAGCTTAGACTTTTTCCGGACAGCCCGATCAAACTATGGCTACACCTTC. Amino acid sequence: CSSSLDFFRTARSNYGYTF.

This clone was seen only once. This rearrangement joins TRBV9 to TRBJ1-1, with 9 bases fitting TRBD1. This CDR3 has 14 residues. The V and J ends lost 1 base and 4 bases, in that order; junction bases with no gene match: 2. Looked up from germline, CDR1 is SGDLS and CDR2 is YYNGEE. The CDR3 DNA reads as TGTGCCAGCAGCGTACTGACAGGGGGCACTGAAGCTTTCTTT. This codes for CASSVLTGGTEAFF.

The chain uses TRBV5-1 and TRBJ2-3; TRBD2 matches 8 bases. V dropped 4 bases and J dropped 6; count of bases not matched to a gene: 10. Germline V gives CDR1 SGHRS, CDR2 YFSETQ. The CDR3 loop spans 15 amino acids. The CDR3 nucleotides read TGCGCCAGCAGCACCGGGACTAGTGTACCTGATACGCAGTATTTT. This encodes CASSTGTSVPDTQYF. The whole variable domain, filled in from reference TRBV5-1 and TRBJ2-3, reads KAGVTQTPRYLIKTRGQQVTLSCSPISGHRSVSWYQQTPGQGLQFLFEYFSETQRNKGNFPGRFSGRQFSNSRSEMNVSTLELGDSALYLCASSTGTSVPDTQYFGPGTRLTVL.

This clone was observed a handful of times. This chain connects TRBV5-4 to TRBJ2-3; no reliable D call. Per germline, CDR1 SGHNT and CDR2 YYREEE (reference sequence). Trimming removed 1 base from V and 0 bases from J, with 6 bases in between. This CDR3 has 14 residues. The CDR3, as DNA: TGTGCCAGCAGCTTGTACGGTAGCACAGATACGCAGTATTTT. Protein sequence: CASSLYGSTDTQYF.

This sequence joins TRBV4-2 and TRBJ2-1, with D unclear. The V end lost 0 bases, the J end lost 7 bases, and 10 bases lay between the germline ends. The CDR3 sequence is 14 residues long. CDR1 is LGHNA, CDR2 YNFKEQ, per germline. The CDR3 spells CASSQDQFINEQFF. As DNA, the CDR3 is TGTGCCAGCAGCCAAGATCAGTTTATTAATGAGCAGTTCTTC.

J is TRBJ2-1 and V is TRBV11-2; D is uncertain. Germline CDR1 SGHAT, CDR2 FQNNGV. The CDR3 has 15 amino acids. V was cut by 5 bases and J by 5 bases, with 16 bases left in between. CDR3 DNA: TGTGCCAGCAGCCCTAGACCCCGGGTGGACAATGAGCAGTTCTTC. It translates to CASSPRPRVDNEQFF.

The chain couples TRBV7-9 to TRBJ2-7, with 13 bases matching TRBD2. This CDR3 spans 15 amino acids. Germline CDR1 SEHNR, CDR2 FQNEAQ (reference sequence). V lost 5 bases to trimming and J lost 3 bases; unmatched junction nucleotides: 4. The CDR3 loop reads CASSTSGRAHYEQYF. The CDR3 DNA follows: TGTGCCAGCAGCACTAGCGGGAGGGCCCACTACGAGCAGTACTTC. Full variable domain (missing parts from reference TRBV7-9 and TRBJ2-7): DTGVSQNPRHKITKRGQNVTFRCDPISEHNRLYWYRQTLGQGPEFLTYFQNEAQLEKSRLLSDRFSAERPKGSFSTLEIQRTEQGDSAMYLCASSTSGRAHYEQYFGPGTRLTVT.

The CDR3 protein is CASSPGQDFTGELFF. The DNA for the CDR3 is TGTGCCAGCAGCCCGGGACAGGATTTCACCGGGGAGCTGTTTTTT. V gene TRBV7-6 combines with J gene TRBJ2-2; 8 nucleotides match TRBD1. J was trimmed by 4 bases and V by 5 bases; bases with no gene match: 6. The CDR3 is made up of 15 amino acids. In germline, CDR1 is SGHVS, CDR2 FNYEAQ.

The chain couples TRBV5-1 to TRBJ2-2; D possibly corresponds to TRBD2 (6 bases). The V end was cut by 2 bases, the J end by 5 bases, with 7 bases between. Per the germline V gene, CDR1 is SGHRS and CDR2 is YFSETQ. This CDR3 region has 13 residues. CDR3 in amino acids: CASSFGGTGELFF. The CDR3 nucleotides read TGCGCCAGCAGCTTTGGGGGGACCGGGGAGCTGTTTTTT.

Points on this clone: Other DNA sequences from this sample encode an identical CDR3 as well. V is TRBV6-5 and J is TRBJ2-3; 7 bases fit TRBD2. Germline-derived CDR1 and CDR2 are MNHEY and SVGAGI. V shed 4 bases and J 6 bases; nucleotides not matched to a gene: 4. CDR3 size: 13 residues. The CDR3 spells CASSWREGDTQYF. CDR3 nucleotide sequence: TGTGCCAGCAGTTGGAGGGAGGGCGATACGCAGTATTTT.

The rearrangement links TRBV9 to TRBJ2-7; perhaps TRBD2 as D (5 bases). The CDR3 is 15 amino acids. The ends were cut back, 4 bases at V and 0 bases at J, with 14 bases in the middle. In germline, CDR1 is SGDLS, CDR2 YYNGEE. The CDR3 bases are TGTGCCAGCAGCCCCGGACTGGAACTCTCCTACGAGCAGTACTTC. Encoded protein: CASSPGLELSYEQYF.

The CDR3 sequence: CASSIPGQGQETQYF. CDR3 nucleotides: TGTGCCAGCAGTATTCCGGGACAGGGACAAGAGACCCAGTACTTC. This chain connects TRBV5-4 to TRBJ2-5; TRBD1 aligns across 9 bases. Unmatched junction bases numbered 7, after V lost 5 bases and J lost 2 bases. The CDR3 consists of 15 residues. Germline V lookup: CDR1 SGHNT, CDR2 YYREEE (reference sequence).

The V call is TRBV6-6, the J call TRBJ1-1; weak D call: TRBD1 (6 bases). Germline-derived CDR1 and CDR2 are MNHNY and SVGAGI (reference sequence). The CDR3 consists of 14 residues. With 5 bases removed from V and 4 bases from J, the gap between germline ends came to 14 bases. The CDR3 protein is CASSSPTGSTEAFF. The CDR3 DNA follows: TGTGCCAGCAGTAGCCCCACAGGGAGCACTGAAGCTTTCTTT.

This clone has only a few counts. The chain uses TRBV19 and TRBJ2-5; 12 bases line up with TRBD2. CDR3 length equals 13 residues. V shed 10 bases, J shed 9 bases, and the junction held 9 bases outside the gene matches. From germline, CDR1 is LNHDA and CDR2 SQIVND (reference sequence). The CDR3 DNA reads TGTGCCACCATCTCTAGCGGGAGGGCCTCCCAGTACTTC. Its protein product is CATISSGRASQYF.

The J gene is TRBJ2-5, the V gene TRBV5-1; 8 nucleotides line up with TRBD1. The CDR3 extends over 14 amino acids. Unmatched junction bases numbered 4, after V lost 4 bases and J lost 2 bases. Germline CDR1 reads SGHRS; CDR2 reads YFSETQ. Here the CDR3 reads CASSTGQGQETQYF. The CDR3 DNA reads TGCGCCAGCAGCACCGGACAGGGACAAGAGACCCAGTACTTC.

This chain links TRBV2 with TRBJ1-5, with D maybe TRBD1 (6 bases). From germline, CDR1 is SNHLY and CDR2 FYNNEI. Trimming cost V 1 base and J 6 bases, with 10 bases left between them. This CDR3 is built from 14 residues. Here the CDR3 reads CASSEVGGPQPQHF. CDR3 bases: TGTGCCAGCAGTGAAGTCGGGGGGCCTCAGCCCCAGCATTTT.

In its sample, this clone was seen a few times. CDR3 protein: CASRWDRQTEAFF. The CDR3 DNA follows: TGTGCCAGCAGGTGGGACAGGCAAACTGAAGCTTTCTTT. V is TRBV6-1 and J is TRBJ1-1; TRBD1 agrees at 8 bases. The junction had 5 bases not matched to a gene; V was cut back by 6 bases and J by 5 bases. CDR3 length: 13 amino acids. Germline CDR1 and CDR2: MNHNS and SASEGT.